This T cell receptor beta chain comes out of a study of blood T cells in healthy people across ages. With a J-beta primer mix and a sample-barcoded 5' primer, a second PCR ran roughly 6 to 11 cycles. Researchers report that a template-switch adaptor with 12 random nucleotides tagged each cDNA molecule. Researchers report that each sample yielded at least 3 million CDR3-containing paired-end reads. Each CDR3 protein is one row after TCRdb ran MiXCR on the 5' RACE reads. The repertoire holds about 810,000 distinct CDR3 sequences, with roughly 35% as singletons. Per germline, CDR1 SGHVS and CDR2 FQNEAQ. V lost 3 bases, J lost 4 bases, and 19 bases lay in between. This CDR3 is built from 18 residues. This clonotype was detected only a few times. The study drew donors from healthy Caucasian individuals in Russia aged about 6 to 90.

The source is a man between 18 and 35 years old in good health. This chain joins TRBV7-8 and TRBJ2-6; possibly TRBD2 for D (5 bases). Sequencing used blood. CDR3: CASSLSTGFLSGANVLTF. The CDR3 DNA sequence: TGTGCCAGCAGCTTGAGTACGGGATTCCTCTCGGGGGCCAACGTCCTGACTTTC. The full variable domain, its missing parts supplied by reference TRBV7-8 and TRBJ2-6, is GAGVSQSPRYKVAKRGQDVALRCDPISGHVSLFWYQQALGQGPEFLTYFQNEAQLDKSGLPSDRFFAERPEGSVSTLKIQRTQQEDSAVYLCASSLSTGFLSGANVLTFGAGSRLTVL.